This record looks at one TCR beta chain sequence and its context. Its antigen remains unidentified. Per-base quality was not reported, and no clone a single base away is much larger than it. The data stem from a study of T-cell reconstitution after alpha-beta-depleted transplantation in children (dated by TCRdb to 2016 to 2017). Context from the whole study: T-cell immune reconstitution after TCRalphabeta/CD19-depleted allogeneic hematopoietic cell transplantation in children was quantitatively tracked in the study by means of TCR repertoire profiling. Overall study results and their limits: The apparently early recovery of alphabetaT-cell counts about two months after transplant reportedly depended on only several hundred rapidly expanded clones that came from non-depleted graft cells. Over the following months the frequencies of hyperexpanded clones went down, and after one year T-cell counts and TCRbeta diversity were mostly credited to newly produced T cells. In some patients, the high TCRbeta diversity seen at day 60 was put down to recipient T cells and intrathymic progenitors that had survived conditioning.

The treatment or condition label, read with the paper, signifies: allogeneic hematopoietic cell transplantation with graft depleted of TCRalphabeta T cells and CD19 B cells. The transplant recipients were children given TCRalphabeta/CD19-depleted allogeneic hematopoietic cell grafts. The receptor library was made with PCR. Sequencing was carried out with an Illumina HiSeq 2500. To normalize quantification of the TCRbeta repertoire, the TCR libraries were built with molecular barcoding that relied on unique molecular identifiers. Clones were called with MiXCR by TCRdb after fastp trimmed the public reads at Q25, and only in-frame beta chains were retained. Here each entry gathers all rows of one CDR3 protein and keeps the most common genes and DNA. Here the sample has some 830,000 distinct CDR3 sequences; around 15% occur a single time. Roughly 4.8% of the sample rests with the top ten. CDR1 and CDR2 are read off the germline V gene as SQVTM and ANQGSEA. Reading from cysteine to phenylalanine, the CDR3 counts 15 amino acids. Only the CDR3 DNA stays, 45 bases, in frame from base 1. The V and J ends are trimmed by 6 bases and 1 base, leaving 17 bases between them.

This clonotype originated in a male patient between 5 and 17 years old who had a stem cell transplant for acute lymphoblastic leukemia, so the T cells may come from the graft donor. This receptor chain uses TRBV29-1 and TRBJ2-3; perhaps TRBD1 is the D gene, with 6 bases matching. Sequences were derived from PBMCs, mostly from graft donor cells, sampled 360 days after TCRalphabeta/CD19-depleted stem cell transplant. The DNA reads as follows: TGCAGCGTCGAGGGGGAGAAAATACGCACAGATACGCAGTATTTT. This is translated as CSVEGEKIRTDTQYF.